These T cell receptor beta chains were read from a single sample in a study of blood T cells in healthy people across ages. TCRdb recomputed calls from the 5' RACE reads with MiXCR, one row per CDR3 protein. The sample lists more than 1.4 million distinct CDR3 sequences, 42% seen once, with under 8% in the top ten. Sequencing was done on a sample of blood. The receptors come from a young woman in good health. The CDR3 runs from the conserved cysteine through the conserved F or W. The D gene is left open where the match is weak. A row's size may be missing; if present it is once, few, many or a size class.

clone size: few
D gene: NA
J gene: TRBJ2-1
V gene: TRBV6-5
CDR3 protein: CASSYSGTYMEQFF
CDR3 DNA: TGTGCCAGCAGTTACTCTGGGACGTACATGGAGCAGTTCTTC

clone size: NA
D gene: NA
J gene: TRBJ1-1
V gene: TRBV29-1
CDR3 protein: CSVDKLRIGTLDTEAFF
CDR3 DNA: TGCAGCGTTGATAAGTTAAGAATCGGGACACTCGACACTGAAGCTTTCTTT

clone size: NA
D gene: TRBD1
J gene: TRBJ2-1
V gene: TRBV6-5
CDR3 protein: CASSYNPGQGRNEQFF
CDR3 DNA: TGTGCCAGCAGCTATAACCCGGGACAGGGGAGAAATGAGCAGTTCTTC

clone size: NA
D gene: NA
J gene: TRBJ2-3
V gene: TRBV20-1
CDR3 protein: CSARGLADTQYF
CDR3 DNA: TGCAGTGCTAGAGGTTTAGCGGATACGCAGTATTTT

clone size: NA
D gene: NA
J gene: TRBJ2-3
V gene: TRBV12-3/TRBV12-4
CDR3 protein: CASSPHLGRTDTQYF
CDR3 DNA: TGTGCCAGCAGTCCACACTTAGGACGCACAGATACGCAGTATTTT

clone size: NA
D gene: TRBD2
J gene: TRBJ2-5
V gene: TRBV2
CDR3 protein: CASRGTSGRAGETQYF
CDR3 DNA: TGTGCCAGCAGAGGGACTAGCGGGAGGGCCGGAGAGACCCAGTACTTC

clone size: NA
D gene: NA
J gene: TRBJ2-7
V gene: TRBV28
CDR3 protein: CASSSPPDSAYEQYF
CDR3 DNA: TGTGCCAGCAGTTCTCCGCCGGACAGCGCCTACGAGCAGTACTTC

clone size: NA
D gene: TRBD1
J gene: TRBJ2-3
V gene: TRBV7-3
CDR3 protein: CASSSTGTGGTDTQYF
CDR3 DNA: TGTGCCAGCAGCTCGACCGGGACAGGGGGCACAGATACGCAGTATTTT

clone size: NA
D gene: TRBD2
J gene: TRBJ2-1
V gene: TRBV7-8
CDR3 protein: CASSPGRDPYNEQFF
CDR3 DNA: TGTGCCAGCAGCCCCGGGAGGGACCCATACAATGAGCAGTTCTTC

clone size: few
D gene: TRBD1
J gene: TRBJ1-4
V gene: TRBV5-1
CDR3 protein: CASSWGTEGEKLFF
CDR3 DNA: TGCGCCAGCAGCTGGGGGACAGAGGGAGAAAAACTGTTTTTT

clone size: NA
D gene: NA
J gene: TRBJ2-1
V gene: TRBV6-2/TRBV6-3
CDR3 protein: CASRPVGAGYNEQFF
CDR3 DNA: TGTGCCAGCCGCCCGGTAGGCGCCGGCTACAATGAGCAGTTCTTC

clone size: NA
D gene: TRBD2
J gene: TRBJ2-5
V gene: TRBV12-3/TRBV12-4
CDR3 protein: CASSPTRGLAGETQYF
CDR3 DNA: TGTGCTAGCAGCCCAACCCGCGGACTAGCTGGGGAGACCCAGTACTTC

clone size: NA
D gene: TRBD2
J gene: TRBJ2-2
V gene: TRBV5-1
CDR3 protein: CASSSGLVLTGELFF
CDR3 DNA: TGCGCCAGCAGCTCGGGACTAGTTCTCACCGGGGAGCTGTTTTTT

clone size: NA
D gene: TRBD2
J gene: TRBJ2-3
V gene: TRBV7-2
CDR3 protein: CASSLASGSADTQYF
CDR3 DNA: TGTGCCAGCAGCTTAGCTAGCGGGAGTGCAGATACGCAGTATTTT

clone size: NA
D gene: NA
J gene: TRBJ2-1
V gene: TRBV7-9
CDR3 protein: CASAKPLAGRYNEQFF
CDR3 DNA: TGTGCCAGCGCAAAACCGTTGGCGGGGCGATACAATGAGCAGTTCTTC